This entry lists 30 T cell receptor beta chains sequenced from one sample in a study of T cell repertoires in cytomegalovirus infection. TCRdb processed the reads anew with MiXCR; each CDR3 protein has one entry. The sample yields 130,000 or so distinct CDR3 sequences, 5.5% to 7% seen once. The sample comprised PBMCs. These receptors were collected from a human donor in good health (CMV status not recorded). Some clones in this sample may be carry-over from other donors' samples.

The V gene is TRBV10-3, the J gene TRBJ1-2; D might be TRBD1 (6 bases). The V end lost 7 bases, the J end lost 0 bases, and 15 bases lay between the germline ends. This CDR3 has 15 residues. From germline, CDR1 is ENHRY and CDR2 SYGVKD. CDR3 DNA: TGTGCCATCACCGGACAGATCAGAGCTAACTATGGCTACACCTTC. Its translation is CAITGQIRANYGYTF.

Of note for this clonotype: This may be a read error, as it is one base from a much larger clone. The chain uses TRBV29-1 and TRBJ1-2, with 9 bases lining up with TRBD1. Germline lookup yields CDR1 SQVTM and CDR2 ANQGSEA. The CDR3 has 12 residues. V was clipped by 5 bases and J by 7 bases; unmatched bases: 5. The CDR3 is CSVSGQGIGYTF. DNA for the CDR3: TGCAGCGTTTCGGGACAGGGCATTGGCTACACCTTC.

This clonotype was counted ten times or more. The V and J genes are TRBV4-3 and TRBJ2-7, with TRBD1 matching 8 bases. Germline lookup yields CDR1 LGHNA and CDR2 YSLEER. The ends lost 4 bases at V and 3 bases at J; junction bases unmatched: 5. The CDR3 spans 14 residues. The CDR3: CASSLRQGNYEQYF. In DNA, the CDR3 is TGCGCCAGCAGCCTAAGACAGGGGAACTACGAGCAGTACTTC.

This clonotype was observed at least ten times. This chain connects TRBV6-2 or TRBV6-3 to TRBJ1-5; TRBD1 agrees at 8 bases. The V segment lost 5 bases and the J segment 1 base; nucleotides outside the gene matches: 7. CDR1 and CDR2 (germline): MNHEY, SVGEGT. CDR3 length: 16 residues. The CDR3 region has the DNA TGTGCCAGCAGTGCCGACAGGGGTCCAAGCAATCAGCCCCAGCATTTT. This encodes CASSADRGPSNQPQHF.

This clonotype was counted a few times. This chain joins TRBV6-6 and TRBJ2-7; no reliable D call. This CDR3 spans 14 amino acids. Germline V gene lookup returns CDR1 MNHNY and CDR2 SVGAGI (reference sequence). Trimming removed 8 bases from V and 0 bases from J, with 14 bases in between. For the CDR3, the DNA is TGTGCCAGCTCTGGATCTTCGAGCTCCTACGAGCAGTACTTC. Amino acids: CASSGSSSSYEQYF.

The V gene is TRBV7-9, the J gene TRBJ1-5; weak D call: TRBD1 (6 bases). Trimming took 1 base from V and 5 from J, leaving 12 bases between them. This CDR3 contains 15 residues. Germline values: CDR1 SEHNR, CDR2 FQNEAQ (reference sequence). CDR3 coding DNA: TGTGCCAGCAGCTTAGAGGACAGCCCCTATCAGCCCCAGCATTTT. It is translated as CASSLEDSPYQPQHF.

The sample holds one count of this clonotype. With a much larger clone just one base away, this may be a read error. The rearrangement uses TRBV7-2 and TRBJ1-3; 7 bases match TRBD1. In germline, CDR1 is SGHTA, CDR2 FQGNSA. This CDR3 comprises 17 residues. The CDR3 loop reads CASSTIRTGSSGNTRYF. CDR3 sequence (DNA): TGTGCCAGCAGCACAATTAGGACAGGAAGCTCTGGAAACACCAGATATTTT. The full variable domain, completed using reference TRBV7-2 and TRBJ1-3, is GAGVSQSPSNKVTEKGKDVELRCDPISGHTALYWYRQSLGQGLEFLIYFQGNSAPDKSGLPSDRFSAERTGGSVSTLTIQRTQQEDSAVYLCASSTIRTGSSGNTRYFGEGSWLTVV.

This clonotype was recorded many times. The chain couples TRBV7-3 to TRBJ2-3; D is unclear. CDR3 size: 16 residues. The germline V gene encodes CDR1 SGHTA and CDR2 FQGTGA. Trimming cost V 2 bases and J 0 bases, with 12 bases left between them. The CDR3 reads CASSLAEIPSTDTQYF. CDR3 bases: TGTGCCAGCAGCTTAGCTGAGATCCCTAGCACAGATACGCAGTATTTT.

The V call is TRBV20-1, the J call TRBJ1-1, with TRBD1 matching over 11 bases. Losses at the gene ends were 6 bases for V and 7 bases for J; bases not matched to a gene: 10. The germline V gene encodes CDR1 DFQATT and CDR2 SNEGSKA (reference sequence). The CDR3 is made up of 14 amino acids. For the CDR3, the DNA is TGCAGTGCATACTTGGACAGGGGGCATATTGAAGCTTTCTTT. This sequence encodes CSAYLDRGHIEAFF.

This clonotype was recorded at least ten times. J is TRBJ2-3 and V is TRBV7-2, with TRBD2 matching over 11 bases. The CDR3 runs 15 residues. V trimming: 4 bases; J trimming: 6 bases; junction bases outside the gene matches: 6. CDR1 and CDR2 (germline): SGHTA, FQGNSA. The CDR3 sequence: CASSYSGGAGDTQYF. The CDR3 nucleotides are TGTGCCAGCAGCTATAGCGGGGGGGCCGGGGATACGCAGTATTTT.

This clonotype was recorded at least ten times. The chain employs TRBV7-9 and TRBJ1-2; D gene unclear. Deletions cut 5 bases from V and 0 bases from J, with 10 bases between. The CDR3 runs 14 residues. CDR1 SEHNR and CDR2 FQNEAQ come from the germline V gene (reference sequence). DNA of the CDR3: TGTGCCAGCAGCAACCCAGGAGCTAACTATGGCTACACCTTC. Translating it yields CASSNPGANYGYTF.

By its share, this clonotype is medium-sized. The chain combines TRBV7-6 with TRBJ2-2; maybe TRBD1 (5 bases). This CDR3 is built from 16 residues. V was cut by 4 bases and J by 5 bases, with 17 bases left in between. Germline V gene data show CDR1 as SGHVS and CDR2 as FNYEAQ. The CDR3 protein is CASSSRYTGETGELFF. The CDR3 nucleotides are TGTGCCAGCAGCTCCCGATACACAGGAGAAACCGGGGAGCTGTTTTTT.

On this clonotype: One base away lies a much larger clone, so this may be a sequencing read error. The chain couples TRBV7-2 to TRBJ2-5; 9 positions match TRBD1. This CDR3 is 15 amino acids long. Germline V CDR1 and CDR2: SGHTA, FQGNSA. V shed 3 bases and J 2 bases; nucleotides not matched to a gene: 4. The DNA of the CDR3 is TGTGCCAGCAGCTTGTGGGGACAGGGTCAAGAGACCCAGTACTTC. Its translation: CASSLWGQGQETQYF.

At least ten counts were recorded for this clonotype. The rearrangement uses TRBV19 and TRBJ1-2; D ambiguous. V lost 3 bases and J lost 2, with 16 bases in between. This CDR3 is built from 16 residues. CDR1 LNHDA and CDR2 SQIVND come from the germline V gene (reference sequence). The CDR3 here is CASSIRSRHKNYGYTF. CDR3 sequence (DNA): TGTGCCAGTAGTATCCGCAGTCGACATAAAAACTATGGCTACACCTTC.

The J gene is TRBJ2-4, the V gene TRBV10-3, with D unresolved. This CDR3 is 13 amino acids long. Trimming took off 3 bases at V and 9 bases at J, with 12 bases between the two ends. Germline-derived CDR1 and CDR2 are ENHRY and SYGVKD. CDR3 in DNA: TGTGCCATCAGTGAAGTAGGGCTGACCATTCAGTACTTC. Translating gives CAISEVGLTIQYF.

This clonotype was seen at least ten times. The chain couples TRBV20-1 to TRBJ2-7; 9 bases fit TRBD1. V lost 6 bases, J lost 5 bases, and 11 bases stayed unmatched. This CDR3 spans 14 amino acids. Germline assignment: CDR1 DFQATT and CDR2 SNEGSKA (reference sequence). The CDR3 nucleotides are TGCAGTGCCGGGGGACAGGGCTCTTCCAACGAGCAGTACTTC. This translates into CSAGGQGSSNEQYF.

This clonotype was observed many times. The rearrangement uses TRBV25-1 and TRBJ1-4; D is undetermined. Germline V gene lookup returns CDR1 MGHDK and CDR2 SYGVNS. This CDR3 contains 12 residues. Trimming pared 8 bases from V and 0 bases from J, leaving 4 bases between. The CDR3 DNA follows: TGTGCCAGCCAGGCAACTAATGAAAAACTGTTTTTT. Translated, it gives CASQATNEKLFF.

This clonotype was detected many times. The rearrangement uses TRBV5-1 and TRBJ2-7; tentative D call: TRBD1 (6 bases). V shed 4 bases and J shed 4 bases, with 12 bases lying between them. Germline loops: CDR1 SGHRS, CDR2 YFSETQ. CDR3 length: 13 amino acids. CDR3 DNA: TGCGCCAGCAGCCAGGACAGCCTATACGAGCAGTACTTC. Protein: CASSQDSLYEQYF.

The table lists this clonotype with many counts. This sequence joins TRBV7-2 and TRBJ2-5, with D possibly being TRBD1 or TRBD2 (5 bases each). The CDR3 has 14 residues. CDR1 SGHTA and CDR2 FQGNSA come from the germline V gene. V shed 0 bases and J shed 4 bases, with 9 bases lying between them. The CDR3 protein is CASSLARGSETQYF. DNA of the CDR3: TGTGCCAGCAGCTTAGCTCGGGGCTCAGAGACCCAGTACTTC.

This clonotype showed up many times. The chain links TRBV2 to TRBJ2-5; D possibly matches TRBD1 or TRBD2 (6 bases each). The V gene's germline CDR1 is SNHLY and CDR2 FYNNEI. Trimming cost V 5 bases and J 4 bases, with 17 bases left between them. The CDR3 contains 15 residues. CDR3 sequence: CASSFSGGGGETQYF. CDR3 DNA sequence: TGTGCCAGCAGTTTTAGCGGAGGGGGTGGAGAGACCCAGTACTTC. The whole variable domain, filled in from reference TRBV2 and TRBJ2-5, reads EPEVTQTPSHQVTQMGQEVILRCVPISNHLYFYWYRQILGQKVEFLVSFYNNEISEKSEIFDDQFSVERPDGSNFTLKIRSTKLEDSAMYFCASSFSGGGGETQYFGPGTRLLVL.

There are many counts of this clonotype. V and J are TRBV7-2 and TRBJ2-3, with D tentatively TRBD2 (5 bases). This CDR3 region has 14 residues. Trimming took off 5 bases at V and 4 bases at J, with 13 bases between the two ends. Looked up from germline, CDR1 is SGHTA and CDR2 is FQGNSA. CDR3 nucleotide sequence: TGTGCCAGCAGCCGGAGGTTAAGAGCAGATACGCAGTATTTT. Translating gives CASSRRLRADTQYF. The full variable domain, completed using reference TRBV7-2 and TRBJ2-3, is GAGVSQSPSNKVTEKGKDVELRCDPISGHTALYWYRQSLGQGLEFLIYFQGNSAPDKSGLPSDRFSAERTGGSVSTLTIQRTQQEDSAVYLCASSRRLRADTQYFGPGTRLTVL.

At least ten counts were recorded for this clonotype. The chain links TRBV4-1 to TRBJ1-1, with D possibly TRBD1 on 5 matching bases. The germline V gene encodes CDR1 MGHRA and CDR2 YSYEKL. Trimming shortened V by 4 bases and J by 4 bases, and 10 bases separated the two germline ends. The CDR3 consists of 13 residues. Here the CDR3 DNA reads TGCGCCAGCAGCCCAGGGATGGTCACTGAAGCTTTCTTT. This codes for CASSPGMVTEAFF.

This clonotype came up many times. The V gene is TRBV12-3 or TRBV12-4, the J gene TRBJ1-5; no definite D call. V lost 0 bases, J lost 2 bases, and 5 bases lay in between. This CDR3 has 14 residues. The CDR3 nucleotides read TGTGCCAGCAGTTTAGCGGCTGGCAATCAGCCCCAGCATTTT. This codes for CASSLAAGNQPQHF.

The sample holds many counts of this clonotype. This chain uses TRBV7-2 with TRBJ2-7; D unclear. Trimming cost V 5 bases and J 6 bases, with 11 bases left between them. This CDR3 spans 12 amino acids. Germline V gene sequence: CDR1 SGHTA, CDR2 FQGNSA. CDR3: CASSISDAEQYF. The CDR3, as DNA: TGTGCCAGCAGCATTTCAGACGCCGAGCAGTACTTC.

In its sample, this clonotype was seen a few times. The V gene is TRBV2, the J gene TRBJ1-5, with a possible D match to TRBD1 (5 bases). CDR1 is SNHLY and CDR2 is FYNNEI in the germline V gene. Trimming took 9 bases from V and 4 from J, leaving 10 bases between them. The length of the CDR3 is 12 residues. CDR3 residues: CASGHPNQPQHF. The DNA for the CDR3 is TGTGCCAGTGGACACCCGAATCAGCCCCAGCATTTT.

A few counts support this clonotype. The V call is TRBV15, the J call TRBJ2-1; the D gene is possibly TRBD2 (6 bases). The CDR3 covers 13 residues. Germline loops: CDR1 LNHNV, CDR2 YYDKDF (reference sequence). The V gene lost 1 base and the J gene lost 10 bases, with 11 bases spanning the gap. CDR3 DNA: TGTGCCACCAGCAGAGGGGGGGAATCAGAGCAGTTCTTC. Its protein is CATSRGGESEQFF.

This clonotype was detected many times. The chain couples TRBV7-3 to TRBJ2-1, with TRBD2 identical over 11 bases. Germline V lookup: CDR1 SGHTA, CDR2 FQGTGA. The CDR3 has 16 residues. Trimming removed 4 bases from V and 3 bases from J; junction bases left unmatched: 5. Here the CDR3 reads CASSSPSGGHYNEQFF. The CDR3 bases are TGTGCCAGCAGCTCGCCTAGCGGGGGGCACTACAATGAGCAGTTCTTC.

In its sample, this clonotype was seen many times. The chain carries TRBV7-2 and TRBJ2-3, with TRBD1 as a possible D gene (5 bases). Germline V gene lookup returns CDR1 SGHTA and CDR2 FQGNSA. Trimming removed 3 bases from V and 0 bases from J, with 13 bases in between. The CDR3 sequence is 16 residues long. The CDR3 sequence: CASSFENRRSTDTQYF. The DNA for the CDR3 is TGTGCCAGCAGCTTCGAAAACAGGAGAAGCACAGATACGCAGTATTTT.

V and J are TRBV10-3 and TRBJ2-1, with D perhaps matching TRBD1 (7 bases). The germline V gene has CDR1 ENHRY and CDR2 SYGVKD. The CDR3 is made up of 12 amino acids. V was cut by 7 bases and J by 8 bases, with 12 bases left in between. The CDR3 DNA sequence: TGTGCCATCAAGGGACAGCGGGATGAGCAGTTCTTC. Its protein product is CAIKGQRDEQFF.

This clonotype appeared a few times. The genes are TRBV7-8 and TRBJ2-7; D might be TRBD2 (6 bases). CDR1 is SGHVS and CDR2 is FQNEAQ in the germline V gene. V lost 5 bases, J lost 4 bases, and 15 bases lay in between. The CDR3 spans 14 residues. DNA for the CDR3: TGTGCCAGCAGCACCCGCGGGGACCCGTACGAGCAGTACTTC. Translated, it gives CASSTRGDPYEQYF.